A few counts support the clone carrying this T cell receptor (beta chain). Its specificity is unknown. The data were taken from a study of CD8 T cells in ankylosing spondylitis. Making the TCR beta libraries involved quantitative 5'-RACE with molecular barcodes. TCRdb analysed the 5' RACE reads with MiXCR anew, one entry per CDR3 protein. There are about 340,000 distinct CDR3 sequences in the sample; 20% to 25% occur only once, and around 13% lies in the top ten. Study conclusions and caveats: Earlier reports found some motif variants in synovial fluid and blood in reactive arthritis.

The CDR3 is made up of 15 amino acids. From germline, CDR1 is LGHDT and CDR2 YNNKEL (reference sequence). J gave up 3 bases and V 5 bases, and 9 bases lay outside the gene matches. The clonotype was recovered from a male donor with ankylosing spondylitis or in good health (not recorded which). Sequenced material: blood, either unsorted or a sorted T cell fraction (not recorded which). The chain recombines TRBV3-1 with TRBJ2-5, with 7 bases lining up with TRBD2. CDR3 sequence reads: CASSTGLAEKETQYF. The CDR3 DNA sequence: TGTGCCAGCAGCACTGGGCTAGCGGAAAAAGAGACCCAGTACTTC.